The text below deals with one TCR beta chain. Its antigen is unidentified. TCRdb reprocessed the 5' RACE reads, keeping one entry per CDR3 protein, no DNA. In total, the table holds 200,000 to 300,000 distinct CDR3 sequences. These data originate in a study of T cells expressing NK-cell markers. General study findings and limits: Nothing established the HCMV specificity of expanded NKG2C+ T cell clones.

This sequence originates from a woman between 18 and 75 years old in good health. The specimen was blood T cells: a sorted CD56 or NKG2C T cell subset, CD4+ or CD8+ T cells, or bulk PBMC T cells (not recorded which).

The CDR3 sequence: CASDRGLNTEAFF. V and J are TRBV14 and TRBJ1-1; TCRdb indicates TRBD1, and absent DNA this call remains unverified. Per germline, CDR1 SGHDN and CDR2 FVKESK. This CDR3 has 13 amino acids. The full variable domain, its missing parts supplied by reference TRBV14 and TRBJ1-1, is EAGVTQFPSHSVIEKGQTVTLRCDPISGHDNLYWYRRVMGKEIKFLLHFVKESKQDESGMPNNRFLAERTGGTYSTLKVQPAELEDSGVYFCASDRGLNTEAFFGQGTRLTVV.